The 21 T cell receptor beta chains below were found in one sample sequenced in a study of shared clonotypes between healthy human individuals. Sequenced by immunoSEQ multiplex PCR; TCRdb stores in-frame clones only, minus some. The table records 2.3 million or so clones, approximately 95% of them present only once. The sample taken for sequencing was naive CD4+ T cells from PBMCs. Subset meaning: CD45RA+ positively selected. The receptors come from a man between 18 and 29 years old in good health. Some clones in this sample may be carry-over from other donors' samples.

The chain joins TRBV4-2 to TRBJ1-2; D is possibly TRBD1 (6 bases). The germline gives CDR1 LGHNA, CDR2 YNFKEQ. CDR3 length: 16 amino acids. V gave up 0 bases and J gave up 5 bases, with 16 bases separating them. CDR3 sequence reads: CASSQEVEGGGYGYTF. The CDR3 DNA reads as TGTGCCAGCAGCCAAGAAGTTGAGGGGGGAGGGTATGGCTACACCTTC.

The chain joins TRBV10-3 to TRBJ2-5; D is uncertain. The CDR3 has 17 amino acids. Germline CDR1 reads ENHRY; CDR2 reads SYGVKD. Trimming shortened V by 0 bases and J by 2 bases, and 16 bases separated the two germline ends. CDR3 nucleotide sequence: TGTGCCATCAGTGAGTCGAAGGGAATAAGGAAACAAGAGACCCAGTACTTC. It encodes CAISESKGIRKQETQYF.

The gene calls are TRBV6-5 and TRBJ2-5; possibly TRBD1 for D (5 bases). CDR3 length: 13 amino acids. Germline V CDR1 and CDR2: MNHEY, SVGAGI. Trimming took off 5 bases at V and 1 base at J, with 8 bases between the two ends. This chain's CDR3 is CASSKTVQETQYF. The DNA of the CDR3 is TGTGCCAGCAGTAAGACAGTCCAAGAGACCCAGTACTTC.

The V call is TRBV5-4, the J call TRBJ1-2, with D unresolved. The germline gives CDR1 SGHNT, CDR2 YYREEE (reference sequence). The V end lost 3 bases, the J end lost 2 bases, and 14 bases lay between the germline ends. This CDR3 spans 15 amino acids. For the CDR3, the DNA is TGTGCCAGCAGCTGGGATTCGGGGAGGAACTATGGCTACACCTTC. It is translated as CASSWDSGRNYGYTF.

This chain uses TRBV28 with TRBJ2-5, with TRBD2 matching over 9 bases. Germline V gene data show CDR1 as MDHEN and CDR2 as SYDVKM. The ends lost 3 bases at V and 5 bases at J; junction bases unmatched: 7. This CDR3 spans 15 amino acids. The CDR3 loop is CASSFLRGGSETQYF. CDR3 DNA sequence: TGTGCCAGCAGTTTCCTGCGGGGGGGGTCGGAGACCCAGTACTTC.

CDR3 residues: CASSLMAGPYNEQFF. The CDR3 DNA reads TGTGCCAGCAGCTTAATGGCGGGACCATACAATGAGCAGTTCTTC. The chain has TRBV7-6 and TRBJ2-1; possible D gene TRBD2, 6 bases. Per the germline V gene, CDR1 is SGHVS and CDR2 is FNYEAQ. This CDR3 region has 15 residues. The germline V and J ends were trimmed by 2 bases and 4 bases, with 12 bases remaining between them.

The rearrangement joins TRBV6-4 to TRBJ2-3; D is perhaps TRBD1 or TRBD2 (5 bases each). Germline-derived CDR1 and CDR2 are MRHNA and SNTAGT. Trimming shortened V by 0 bases and J by 0 bases, and 22 bases separated the two germline ends. This CDR3 region has 20 residues. DNA for the CDR3: TGTGCCAGCAGTGACTCGAATCCCCATGGGGGATTCTCCAGCACAGATACGCAGTATTTT. This sequence encodes CASSDSNPHGGFSSTDTQYF.

The rearrangement uses TRBV6-1 and TRBJ2-1; 13 positions match TRBD2. This CDR3 is 15 amino acids long. V lost 8 bases and J lost 7; bases outside the gene matches: 8. Germline lookup yields CDR1 MNHNS and CDR2 SASEGT. CDR3 sequence (DNA): TGTGCCAGCGGCAGACTAGCGGGAGGCTTAAATGAGCAGTTCTTC. This translates into CASGRLAGGLNEQFF.

This clone occurred once. The chain uses TRBV20-1 and TRBJ1-5, with unresolved D. V was cut by 6 bases and J by 4 bases, with 7 bases left in between. The CDR3 consists of 11 residues. CDR1 is DFQATT and CDR2 is SNEGSKA in the germline V gene (reference sequence). The CDR3 DNA reads TGCAGTGCACGGGCTAATCAGCCCCAGCATTTT. Translating it yields CSARANQPQHF.

The chain combines TRBV28 with TRBJ1-5; 10 bases fit TRBD1. Germline values: CDR1 MDHEN, CDR2 SYDVKM. Germline trimming cut 5 bases from V and 6 bases from J; bases unmatched to any gene: 7. This CDR3 has 15 amino acids. This chain's CDR3 is CASSPGTGAFQPQHF. CDR3 coding DNA: TGTGCCAGCAGTCCCGGGACAGGGGCGTTTCAGCCCCAGCATTTT.

The J gene is TRBJ2-5, the V gene TRBV9; TRBD1 or TRBD2 may be the D gene (6 bases each). V lost 0 bases and J lost 2, with 14 bases in between. Germline V gene sequence: CDR1 SGDLS, CDR2 YYNGEE. There are 16 residues in the CDR3. The CDR3 DNA sequence: TGTGCCAGCAGCGTAGGACAGGTCGGGGGACAAGAGACCCAGTACTTC. This translates into CASSVGQVGGQETQYF.

This chain links TRBV5-1 with TRBJ2-1; 8 bases are a match to TRBD2. The junction had 4 bases not matched to a gene; V was cut back by 1 base and J by 1 base. In germline, CDR1 is SGHRS, CDR2 YFSETQ. This CDR3 has 16 amino acids. The CDR3 DNA is TGCGCCAGCAGCTTGAACGGGAGGGGTTCCTACAATGAGCAGTTCTTC. This encodes CASSLNGRGSYNEQFF.

This clone turned up a few times. This chain uses TRBV10-3 with TRBJ1-5; 8 bases fit TRBD1. The junction had 5 bases not matched to a gene; V was cut back by 4 bases and J by 6 bases. The germline gives CDR1 ENHRY, CDR2 SYGVKD. The CDR3 has 14 amino acids. The CDR3 region is CAISAAGGSQPQHF. Here the CDR3 DNA reads TGTGCCATCAGTGCTGCAGGGGGCAGTCAGCCCCAGCATTTT.

Worth noting for this clone: The identical CDR3 is also encoded by other nucleotide sequences in the sample. The V call is TRBV7-2, the J call TRBJ2-1; D is uncertain. The V gene lost 1 base and the J gene lost 2 bases, with 3 bases spanning the gap. Germline lookup yields CDR1 SGHTA and CDR2 FQGNSA. CDR3 length: 13 amino acids. The CDR3 DNA reads TGTGCCAGCAGCTTAGGAACCTACAATGAGCAGTTCTTC. Amino acids: CASSLGTYNEQFF.

The V gene is TRBV21-1, the J gene TRBJ2-1. TRBV21-1 is labeled a pseudogene. The CDR3 has 16 residues. CDR3: CASSKGVPWEDNEQFF. CDR3 bases: TGTGCCAGCAGCAAAGGGGTCCCTTGGGAAGACAATGAGCAGTTCTTC.

The chain has TRBV18 and TRBJ2-7; 9 bases map to TRBD1. The ends lost 4 bases at V and 4 bases at J; junction bases unmatched: 8. CDR1 is KGHSH and CDR2 is LQKENI in the germline V gene. The CDR3 runs to 15 residues. CDR3 in amino acids: CASSLGQGGEYEQYF. The CDR3 nucleotides are TGTGCCAGCTCACTGGGACAGGGAGGCGAATACGAGCAGTACTTC.

V usage is TRBV28 and J usage is TRBJ2-1; maybe TRBD2 (6 bases). The germline V gene has CDR1 MDHEN and CDR2 SYDVKM. Trimming removed 7 bases from V and 9 bases from J, with 22 bases in between. The CDR3 is 15 amino acids. CDR3 residues: CASMLGGMGDSEQFF. CDR3 DNA: TGTGCCAGCATGCTCGGCGGGATGGGGGATAGTGAGCAGTTCTTC. Full variable domain (missing parts from reference TRBV28 and TRBJ2-1): DVKVTQSSRYLVKRTGEKVFLECVQDMDHENMFWYRQDPGLGLRLIYFSYDVKMKEKGDIPEGYSVSREKKERFSLILESASTNQTSMYLCASMLGGMGDSEQFFGPGTRLTVL.

On this clone itself: Other DNA sequences from this sample encode an identical CDR3 as well. The chain couples TRBV19 to TRBJ2-7, with D perhaps given as TRBD1 or TRBD2 (5 bases each). V was trimmed by 6 bases and J by 3 bases, leaving 9 bases between them. This CDR3 contains 12 residues. Germline V gene sequence: CDR1 LNHDA, CDR2 SQIVND (reference sequence). CDR3 region: CASSGGGYEQYF. CDR3 DNA sequence: TGTGCCAGTAGCGGTGGGGGCTACGAGCAGTACTTC.

The CDR3: CASSPGLAGNTQYF. The CDR3 nucleotides read TGTGCCAGCAGCCCGGGACTAGCGGGCAATACGCAGTATTTT. The J gene is TRBJ2-3, the V gene TRBV27, with 12 positions matching TRBD2. Trimming removed 6 bases from V and 7 bases from J; junction bases left unmatched: 5. In germline, CDR1 is MNHEY, CDR2 SMNVEV (reference sequence). The CDR3 is 14 amino acids.

V usage is TRBV7-9 and J usage is TRBJ2-1, with D tentatively TRBD2 (6 bases). The CDR3 runs 12 residues. V was trimmed by 5 bases and J by 15 bases, leaving 17 bases between them. The V gene's germline CDR1 is SEHNR and CDR2 FQNEAQ (reference sequence). In nucleotides, the CDR3 is TGTGCCAGCAGCACCCGGGACTTGGGGGGGTTCTTC. It codes for CASSTRDLGGFF.

This chain uses TRBV5-1 with TRBJ1-4; TRBD1 is a possible D gene (6 bases). The CDR3 loop spans 15 amino acids. Deletions cut 4 bases from V and 1 base from J, with 11 bases between. The V gene's germline CDR1 is SGHRS and CDR2 YFSETQ. CDR3 protein: CASSAQGKTNEKLFF. The CDR3 nucleotides are TGCGCCAGCAGCGCTCAGGGGAAAACTAATGAAAAACTGTTTTTT.